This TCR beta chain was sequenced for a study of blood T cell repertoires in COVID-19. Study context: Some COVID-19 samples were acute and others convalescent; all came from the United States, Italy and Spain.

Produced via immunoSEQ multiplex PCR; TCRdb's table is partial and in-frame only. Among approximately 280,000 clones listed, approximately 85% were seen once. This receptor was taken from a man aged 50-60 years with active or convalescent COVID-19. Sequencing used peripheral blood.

DNA of the CDR3: TGTGCCAGTAGTCCTCGGACTAGCGTAGCGGATGAGCAGTTCTTC. It yields the protein CASSPRTSVADEQFF. This chain links TRBV19 with TRBJ2-1; TRBD2 aligns across 9 bases. The trim removed 5 bases at V and 8 bases at J, leaving 10 bases unmatched. Germline lookup yields CDR1 LNHDA and CDR2 SQIVND (reference sequence). The length of the CDR3 is 15 residues. Full variable domain (rest looked up from reference TRBV19 and TRBJ2-1): DGGITQSPKYLFRKEGQNVTLSCEQNLNHDAMYWYRQDPGQGLRLIYYSQIVNDFQKGDIAEGYSVSREKKESFPLTVTSAQKNPTAFYLCASSPRTSVADEQFFGPGTRLTVL.